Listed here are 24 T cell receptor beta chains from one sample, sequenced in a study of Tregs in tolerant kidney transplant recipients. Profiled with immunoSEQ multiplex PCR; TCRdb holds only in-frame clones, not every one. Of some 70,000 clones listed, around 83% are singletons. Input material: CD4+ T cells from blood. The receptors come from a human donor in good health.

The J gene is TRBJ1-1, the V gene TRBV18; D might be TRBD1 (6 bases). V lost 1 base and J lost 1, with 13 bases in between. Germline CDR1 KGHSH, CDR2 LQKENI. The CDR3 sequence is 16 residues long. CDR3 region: CASSPQLTGKNTEAFF. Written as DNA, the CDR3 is TGTGCCAGCTCACCACAGCTTACAGGGAAGAACACTGAAGCTTTCTTT.

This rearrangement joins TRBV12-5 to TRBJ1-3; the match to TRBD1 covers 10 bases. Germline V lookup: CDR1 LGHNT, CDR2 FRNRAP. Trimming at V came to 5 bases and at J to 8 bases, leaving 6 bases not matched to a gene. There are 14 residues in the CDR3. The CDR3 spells CASGLGQGSDTIYF. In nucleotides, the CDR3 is TGTGCTAGTGGTCTGGGACAGGGGTCGGACACCATATATTTT.

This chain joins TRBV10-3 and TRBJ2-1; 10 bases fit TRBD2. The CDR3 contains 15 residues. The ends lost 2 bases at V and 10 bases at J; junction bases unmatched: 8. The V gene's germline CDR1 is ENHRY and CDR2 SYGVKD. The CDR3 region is CAISEGAGGPGEQFF. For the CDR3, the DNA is TGTGCCATCAGTGAGGGAGCGGGAGGGCCGGGAGAGCAGTTCTTC.

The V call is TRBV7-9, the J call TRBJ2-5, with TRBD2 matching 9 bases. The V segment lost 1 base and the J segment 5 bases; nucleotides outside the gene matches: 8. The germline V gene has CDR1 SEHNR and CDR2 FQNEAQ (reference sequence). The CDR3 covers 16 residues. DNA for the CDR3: TGTGCCAGCAGCTTAGACCCAATAGCGGGAGAGGAGACCCAGTACTTC. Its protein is CASSLDPIAGEETQYF. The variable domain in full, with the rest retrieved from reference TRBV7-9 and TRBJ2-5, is DTGVSQNPRHKITKRGQNVTFRCDPISEHNRLYWYRQTLGQGPEFLTYFQNEAQLEKSRLLSDRFSAERPKGSFSTLEIQRTEQGDSAMYLCASSLDPIAGEETQYFGPGTRLLVL.

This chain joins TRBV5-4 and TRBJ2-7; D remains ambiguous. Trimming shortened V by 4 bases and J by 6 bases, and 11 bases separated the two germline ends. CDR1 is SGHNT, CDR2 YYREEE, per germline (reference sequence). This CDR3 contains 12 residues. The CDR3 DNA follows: TGTGCCAGCAGCCAAACGTATGGCGAGCAGTACTTC. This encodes CASSQTYGEQYF.

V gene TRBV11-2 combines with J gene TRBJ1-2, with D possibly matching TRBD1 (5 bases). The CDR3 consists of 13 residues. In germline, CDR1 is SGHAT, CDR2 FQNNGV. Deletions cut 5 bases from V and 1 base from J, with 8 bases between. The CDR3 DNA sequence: TGTGCCAGCAGCCCCCAGGGTAACTATGGCTACACCTTC. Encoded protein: CASSPQGNYGYTF. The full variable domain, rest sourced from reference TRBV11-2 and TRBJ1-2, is EAGVAQSPRYKIIEKRQSVAFWCNPISGHATLYWYQQILGQGPKLLIQFQNNGVVDDSQLPKDRFSAERLKGVDSTLKIQPAKLEDSAVYLCASSPQGNYGYTFGSGTRLTVV.

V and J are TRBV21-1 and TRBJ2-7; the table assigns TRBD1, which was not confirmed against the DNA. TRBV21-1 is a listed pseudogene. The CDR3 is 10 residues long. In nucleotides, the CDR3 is TGTGCTGGACAGACCTACGAGCAGTACTTC. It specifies CAGQTYEQYF.

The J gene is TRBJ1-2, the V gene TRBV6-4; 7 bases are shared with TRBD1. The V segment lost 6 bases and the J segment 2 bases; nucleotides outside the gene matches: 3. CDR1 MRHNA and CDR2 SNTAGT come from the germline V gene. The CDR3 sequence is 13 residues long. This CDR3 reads CASRGGQNYGYTF. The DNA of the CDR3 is TGTGCCAGCAGGGGGGGACAGAACTATGGCTACACCTTC.

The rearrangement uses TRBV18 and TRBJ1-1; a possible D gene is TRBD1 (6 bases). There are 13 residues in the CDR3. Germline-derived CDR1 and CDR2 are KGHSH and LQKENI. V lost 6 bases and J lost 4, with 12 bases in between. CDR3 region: CASSQDRSTEAFF. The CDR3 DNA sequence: TGTGCCAGCTCTCAAGACAGGTCCACTGAAGCTTTCTTT. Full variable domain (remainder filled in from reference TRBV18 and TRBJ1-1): NAGVMQNPRHLVRRRGQEARLRCSPMKGHSHVYWYRQLPEEGLKFMVYLQKENIIDESGMPKERFSAEFPKEGPSILRIQQVVRGDSAAYFCASSQDRSTEAFFGQGTRLTVV.

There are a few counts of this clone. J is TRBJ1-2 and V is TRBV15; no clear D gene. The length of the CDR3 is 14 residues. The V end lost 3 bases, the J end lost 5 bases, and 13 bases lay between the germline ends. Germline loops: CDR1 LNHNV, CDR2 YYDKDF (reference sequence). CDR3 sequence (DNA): TGTGCCACCAGCAGGGGCGGTTCGGAATATGGCTACACCTTC. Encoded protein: CATSRGGSEYGYTF.

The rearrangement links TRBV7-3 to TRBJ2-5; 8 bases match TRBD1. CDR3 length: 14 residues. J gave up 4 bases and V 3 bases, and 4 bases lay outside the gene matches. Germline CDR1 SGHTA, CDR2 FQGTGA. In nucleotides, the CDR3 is TGTGCCAGCAGCTTCCTCACAGGGGGAGAGACCCAGTACTTC. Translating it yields CASSFLTGGETQYF.

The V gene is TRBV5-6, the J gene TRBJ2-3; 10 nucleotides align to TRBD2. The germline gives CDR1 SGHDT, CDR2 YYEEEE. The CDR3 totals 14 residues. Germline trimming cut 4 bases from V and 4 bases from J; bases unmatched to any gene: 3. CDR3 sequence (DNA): TGTGCCAGCAGCGCCGGGACTAGCGCAGATACGCAGTATTTT. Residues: CASSAGTSADTQYF.

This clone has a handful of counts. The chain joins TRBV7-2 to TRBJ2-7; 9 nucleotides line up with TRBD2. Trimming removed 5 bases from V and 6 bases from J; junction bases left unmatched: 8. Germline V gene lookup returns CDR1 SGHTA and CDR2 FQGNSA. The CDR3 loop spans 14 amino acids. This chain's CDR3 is CASSAVGTSPEQYF. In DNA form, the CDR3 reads TGTGCCAGCAGCGCTGTTGGGACTAGCCCCGAGCAGTACTTC.

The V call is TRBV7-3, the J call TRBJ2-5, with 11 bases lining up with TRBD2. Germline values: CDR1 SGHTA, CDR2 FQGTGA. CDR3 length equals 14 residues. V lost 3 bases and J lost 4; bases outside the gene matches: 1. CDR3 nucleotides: TGTGCCAGCAGCTTTGGGACTAGCGGAGAGACCCAGTACTTC. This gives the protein CASSFGTSGETQYF. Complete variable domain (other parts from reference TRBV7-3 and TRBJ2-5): GAGVSQTPSNKVTEKGKYVELRCDPISGHTALYWYRQSLGQGPEFLIYFQGTGAADDSGLPNDRFFAVRPEGSVSTLKIQRTERGDSAVYLCASSFGTSGETQYFGPGTRLLVL.

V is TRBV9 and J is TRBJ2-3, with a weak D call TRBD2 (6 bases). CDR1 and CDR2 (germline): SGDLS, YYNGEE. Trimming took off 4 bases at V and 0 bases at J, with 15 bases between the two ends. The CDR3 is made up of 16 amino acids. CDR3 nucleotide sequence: TGTGCCAGCAGCTGGGCGGGGACGACTAGCACAGATACGCAGTATTTT. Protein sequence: CASSWAGTTSTDTQYF.

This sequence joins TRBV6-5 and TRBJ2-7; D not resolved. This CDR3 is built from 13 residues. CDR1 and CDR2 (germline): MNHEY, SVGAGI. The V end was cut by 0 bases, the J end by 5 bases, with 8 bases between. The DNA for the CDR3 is TGTGCCAGCAGTTACTCGATTGAGGACGAGCAGTACTTC. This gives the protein CASSYSIEDEQYF.

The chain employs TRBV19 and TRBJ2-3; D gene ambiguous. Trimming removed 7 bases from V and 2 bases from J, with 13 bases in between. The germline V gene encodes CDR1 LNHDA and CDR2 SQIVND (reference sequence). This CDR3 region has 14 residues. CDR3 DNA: TGTGCCAGTACTGTAGGCCTTACCACAGATACGCAGTATTTT. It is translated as CASTVGLTTDTQYF.

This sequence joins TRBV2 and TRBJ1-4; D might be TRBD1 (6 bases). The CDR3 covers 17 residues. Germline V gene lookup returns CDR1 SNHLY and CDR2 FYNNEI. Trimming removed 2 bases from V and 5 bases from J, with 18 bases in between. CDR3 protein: CASSERGGGRGNEKLFF. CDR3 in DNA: TGTGCCAGCAGTGAAAGGGGAGGGGGACGAGGGAATGAAAAACTGTTTTTT.

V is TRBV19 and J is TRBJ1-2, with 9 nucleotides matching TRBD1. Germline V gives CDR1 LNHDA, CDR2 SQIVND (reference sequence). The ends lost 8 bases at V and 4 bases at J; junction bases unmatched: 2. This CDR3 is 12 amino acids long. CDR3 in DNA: TGTGCCAGTCGGACAGGGGCCTATGGCTACACCTTC. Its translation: CASRTGAYGYTF.

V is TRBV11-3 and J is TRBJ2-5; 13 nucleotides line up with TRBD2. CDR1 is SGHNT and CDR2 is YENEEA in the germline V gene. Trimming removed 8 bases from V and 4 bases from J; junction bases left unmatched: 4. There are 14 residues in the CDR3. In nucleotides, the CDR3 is TGTGCCAGCGCGGGACTAGCGGGAACAGAGACCCAGTACTTC. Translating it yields CASAGLAGTETQYF.

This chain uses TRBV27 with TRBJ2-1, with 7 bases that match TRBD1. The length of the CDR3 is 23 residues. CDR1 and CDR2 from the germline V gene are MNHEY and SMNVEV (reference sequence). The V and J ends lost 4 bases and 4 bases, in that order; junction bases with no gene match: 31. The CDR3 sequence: CASSSYRQTGTAANVGSYNEQFF. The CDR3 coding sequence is TGTGCCAGCAGTTCATATCGGCAAACCGGGACAGCAGCGAACGTGGGATCATACAATGAGCAGTTCTTC.

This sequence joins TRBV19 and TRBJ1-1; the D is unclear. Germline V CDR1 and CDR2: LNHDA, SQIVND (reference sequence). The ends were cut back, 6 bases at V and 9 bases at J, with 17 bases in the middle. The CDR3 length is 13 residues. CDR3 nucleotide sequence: TGTGCCAGTAGACTGACACCTCCCAGCCAAGCTTTCTTT. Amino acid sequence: CASRLTPPSQAFF.

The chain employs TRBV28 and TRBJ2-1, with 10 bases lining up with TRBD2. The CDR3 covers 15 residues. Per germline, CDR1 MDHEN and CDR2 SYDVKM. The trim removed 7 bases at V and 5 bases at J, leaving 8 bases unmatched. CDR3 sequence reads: CASNLPGTSDNEQFF. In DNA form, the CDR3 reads TGTGCCAGCAACCTGCCTGGGACTAGCGACAATGAGCAGTTCTTC.

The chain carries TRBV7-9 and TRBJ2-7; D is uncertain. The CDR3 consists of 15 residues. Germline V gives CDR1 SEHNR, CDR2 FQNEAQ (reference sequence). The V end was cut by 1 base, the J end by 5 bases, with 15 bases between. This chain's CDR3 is CASSLEGIGSNEQYF. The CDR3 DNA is TGTGCCAGCAGCTTAGAAGGGATCGGTAGCAACGAGCAGTACTTC. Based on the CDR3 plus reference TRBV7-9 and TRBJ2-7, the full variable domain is DTGVSQNPRHKITKRGQNVTFRCDPISEHNRLYWYRQTLGQGPEFLTYFQNEAQLEKSRLLSDRFSAERPKGSFSTLEIQRTEQGDSAMYLCASSLEGIGSNEQYFGPGTRLTVT.